The 14 T cell receptor beta chains reported below all come from one sample, sequenced in a study. Libraries were prepared by immunoSEQ multiplex PCR; TCRdb keeps only in-frame clonotypes and omits some of them. Of 40,000 to 55,000 clones in the sample, 80% to 95% were seen once. Sequenced material: PBMCs. The receptors here all came from a man aged 40-55 years with rheumatoid arthritis.

The CDR3 loop is CASSRTPGQRNNEQFF. Here the CDR3 DNA reads TGCGCCAGCAGTCGCACCCCGGGACAGCGAAACAATGAGCAGTTCTTC. The chain couples TRBV5-1 to TRBJ2-1; TRBD1 matches 7 bases. The CDR3 is 16 residues long. The germline CDR1 and CDR2 sequences are SGHRS and YFSETQ. Germline trimming cut 5 bases from V and 5 bases from J; bases unmatched to any gene: 13. Complete variable domain (other parts from reference TRBV5-1 and TRBJ2-1): KAGVTQTPRYLIKTRGQQVTLSCSPISGHRSVSWYQQTPGQGLQFLFEYFSETQRNKGNFPGRFSGRQFSNSRSEMNVSTLELGDSALYLCASSRTPGQRNNEQFFGPGTRLTVL.

The V call is TRBV6-5, the J call TRBJ1-4; D is possibly TRBD1 (5 bases). The V end lost 4 bases, the J end lost 5 bases, and 11 bases lay between the germline ends. This CDR3 region has 14 residues. Germline assignment: CDR1 MNHEY and CDR2 SVGAGI. The CDR3 nucleotides read TGTGCCAGCAGTTTCCGACAGAGCAATGAAAAACTGTTTTTT. This sequence encodes CASSFRQSNEKLFF.

CDR3 protein: CATSRYALGRTFTDTQYF. Written as DNA, the CDR3 is TGTGCCACCAGCAGATACGCCTTGGGACGGACTTTCACAGATACGCAGTATTTT. The rearrangement uses TRBV15 and TRBJ2-3; perhaps D is TRBD1 or TRBD2 (5 bases each). The ends were cut back, 2 bases at V and 2 bases at J, with 20 bases in the middle. This CDR3 is 18 amino acids long. Germline V gives CDR1 LNHNV, CDR2 YYDKDF (reference sequence).

V is TRBV11-3 and J is TRBJ1-4; D unclear. The CDR3 spans 13 residues. Germline values: CDR1 SGHNT, CDR2 YENEEA. Trimming took off 1 base at V and 8 bases at J, with 8 bases between the two ends. CDR3: CASSLGGEEKLFF. The CDR3, as DNA: TGTGCCAGCAGCTTAGGGGGAGAAGAAAAACTGTTTTTT.

This chain uses TRBV10-3 with TRBJ1-5, with D hard to call. Trimming removed 0 bases at V and 5 bases at J, with 5 bases between. Germline V lookup: CDR1 ENHRY, CDR2 SYGVKD. The CDR3 is 13 amino acids. The CDR3: CAISESVDQPQHF. The CDR3, as DNA: TGTGCCATCAGTGAGTCGGTGGATCAGCCCCAGCATTTT.

The gene calls are TRBV24-1 and TRBJ1-6; D gene ambiguous. V lost 0 bases to trimming and J lost 0 bases, with 14 bases between them. Germline V gene sequence: CDR1 KGHDR, CDR2 SFDVKD. The length of the CDR3 is 19 residues. The CDR3 DNA sequence: TGTGCCACCAGTGATTTGGCGCTTCCAATGAGCTCCTATAATTCACCCCTCCACTTT. This sequence encodes CATSDLALPMSSYNSPLHF.

J is TRBJ1-6 and V is TRBV27, with D hard to call. The V gene's germline CDR1 is MNHEY and CDR2 SMNVEV (reference sequence). This CDR3 comprises 15 residues. V gave up 8 bases and J gave up 4 bases, with 15 bases separating them. The CDR3 DNA sequence: TGTGCCAGCGGGGAGGCTTGGATGTATAATTCACCCCTCCACTTT. The encoded protein is CASGEAWMYNSPLHF.

V gene TRBV7-2 combines with J gene TRBJ2-6; possibly TRBD1 or TRBD2 for D (5 bases each). CDR1 SGHTA and CDR2 FQGNSA come from the germline V gene. The V gene lost 0 bases and the J gene lost 4 bases, with 13 bases spanning the gap. The CDR3 runs 17 residues. CDR3 region: CASSLARRGEGANVLTF. CDR3 DNA sequence: TGTGCCAGCAGCTTAGCGCGTCGAGGGGAAGGGGCCAACGTCCTGACTTTC. The full variable domain, completed using reference TRBV7-2 and TRBJ2-6, is GAGVSQSPSNKVTEKGKDVELRCDPISGHTALYWYRQSLGQGLEFLIYFQGNSAPDKSGLPSDRFSAERTGGSVSTLTIQRTQQEDSAVYLCASSLARRGEGANVLTFGAGSRLTVL.

This clone is termed large (0.1 to 1%). V gene TRBV27 combines with J gene TRBJ1-2, with 9 positions matching TRBD1. CDR1 and CDR2 (germline): MNHEY, SMNVEV (reference sequence). V gave up 6 bases and J gave up 7 bases; unmatched junction bases: 12. The CDR3 covers 15 residues. This CDR3 is CASRTSTGGRSGYTF. The CDR3 bases are TGTGCCAGCAGGACTTCAACAGGGGGCCGAAGTGGCTACACCTTC.

V usage is TRBV7-9 and J usage is TRBJ2-7, with D possibly TRBD2 on 6 matching bases. Germline-derived CDR1 and CDR2 are SEHNR and FQNEAQ (reference sequence). The germline V and J ends were trimmed by 4 bases and 4 bases, with 17 bases remaining between them. The CDR3 is 15 amino acids. CDR3 nucleotide sequence: TGTGCCAGCAGCTCCCCAGCGGGCCTTGAATACGAGCAGTACTTC. Protein: CASSSPAGLEYEQYF. The full variable domain, with the rest looked up from reference TRBV7-9 and TRBJ2-7, is DTGVSQNPRHKITKRGQNVTFRCDPISEHNRLYWYRQTLGQGPEFLTYFQNEAQLEKSRLLSDRFSAERPKGSFSTLEIQRTEQGDSAMYLCASSSPAGLEYEQYFGPGTRLTVT.

The chain uses TRBV11-2 and TRBJ2-1, with TRBD2 matching 7 bases. V gave up 5 bases and J gave up 3 bases; unmatched junction bases: 4. In germline, CDR1 is SGHAT, CDR2 FQNNGV. This CDR3 region has 14 residues. The CDR3 nucleotides are TGTGCCAGCAGCGTCAGCGGGGACTACAATGAGCAGTTCTTC. This encodes CASSVSGDYNEQFF.

Written as DNA, the CDR3 is TGTGCCAGCTCCACGGCCCCGGGGGCGAACACTGAAGCTTTCTTT. This encodes CASSTAPGANTEAFF. This chain uses TRBV18 with TRBJ1-1, with D perhaps TRBD1 (6 bases). The germline V and J ends were trimmed by 6 bases and 1 base, with 15 bases remaining between them. Germline CDR1 and CDR2: KGHSH and LQKENI. This CDR3 region has 15 residues.

This clone was picked up one time. The CDR3 spells CASTRNSGSYNEQFF. CDR3 sequence (DNA): TGTGCCAGCACACGGAATTCGGGCTCCTACAATGAGCAGTTCTTC. The rearrangement joins TRBV6-5 to TRBJ2-1, with no clear D. This CDR3 comprises 15 residues. The V end was cut by 7 bases, the J end by 0 bases, with 13 bases between. Germline lookup yields CDR1 MNHEY and CDR2 SVGAGI.

The sample holds one count of this clone. This sequence joins TRBV3-1 (or the pseudogene TRBV3-2) and TRBJ2-2, with 7 bases that match TRBD1. Germline V gene lookup returns CDR1 LGHDT and CDR2 YNNKEL (reference sequence). V trimming: 4 bases; J trimming: 2 bases; junction bases outside the gene matches: 13. The CDR3 length is 18 residues. Written as DNA, the CDR3 is TGTGCCAGCAGCCCGCTCCTAGGGGACAGAATAAACACCGGGGAGCTGTTTTTT. Protein sequence: CASSPLLGDRINTGELFF.